One and the same sample provided the 13 T cell receptor beta chains below, sequenced in a study of blood T cell repertoires in COVID-19. Generated by immunoSEQ multiplex PCR, the TCRdb table keeps only in-frame clones and is missing some. The table has under 300,000 clones, around 86% seen once. Specimen: PBMCs or T cells enriched from blood (not recorded which). All receptors come from a man between 18 and 29 years old who had recovered from COVID-19.

CDR3 loop: CASSSPTSGIPYEQYF. DNA for the CDR3: TGTGCCAGCAGCTCCCCGACTAGCGGGATCCCATACGAGCAGTACTTC. The gene calls are TRBV11-2 and TRBJ2-7, with 11 bases fitting TRBD2. V was clipped by 4 bases and J by 4 bases; unmatched bases: 9. The CDR3 runs 16 residues. Germline V CDR1 and CDR2: SGHAT, FQNNGV.

J is TRBJ1-5 and V is TRBV5-1, with a possible D match to TRBD1 (5 bases). The V end was cut by 0 bases, the J end by 5 bases, with 18 bases between. CDR3 length: 17 amino acids. Germline-derived CDR1 and CDR2 are SGHRS and YFSETQ. The CDR3 spells CASSLGTGPIDDQPQHF. The CDR3 DNA reads TGCGCCAGCAGCTTGGGCACAGGACCGATAGATGATCAGCCCCAGCATTTT.

The chain is built from TRBV18 and TRBJ1-1; D is uncertain. The germline V gene encodes CDR1 KGHSH and CDR2 LQKENI. This CDR3 spans 14 amino acids. Trimming shortened V by 1 base and J by 1 base, and 7 bases separated the two germline ends. CDR3 residues: CASSPQVANTEAFF. The CDR3 region has the DNA TGTGCCAGCTCACCACAGGTAGCGAACACTGAAGCTTTCTTT.

This clone was detected once. This chain joins TRBV5-1 and TRBJ2-3; 8 positions match TRBD1. This CDR3 is 17 amino acids long. The germline V gene encodes CDR1 SGHRS and CDR2 YFSETQ. The trim removed 2 bases at V and 0 bases at J, leaving 8 bases unmatched. The CDR3 sequence: CASSLPTGVKSTDTQYF. The CDR3 region has the DNA TGCGCCAGCAGCTTACCGACAGGGGTAAAGAGCACAGATACGCAGTATTTT.

This clone appeared a few times. V usage is TRBV5-1 and J usage is TRBJ2-7; 10 bases are shared with TRBD1. The V and J ends lost 0 bases and 5 bases, in that order; junction bases with no gene match: 8. The CDR3 sequence is 16 residues long. Germline loops: CDR1 SGHRS, CDR2 YFSETQ. CDR3 coding DNA: TGCGCCAGCAGCTTGGCCCCGGGACAGGGGAGCCACGAGCAGTACTTC. This sequence encodes CASSLAPGQGSHEQYF.

The chain recombines TRBV4-1 with TRBJ2-7; 9 bases are a match to TRBD1. Germline CDR1 reads MGHRA; CDR2 reads YSYEKL. The CDR3 totals 14 residues. J was trimmed by 5 bases and V by 3 bases; bases with no gene match: 5. The CDR3 nucleotides are TGCGCCAGCAGCCAGTCACAGGGGGCTCACGAGCAGTACTTC. Amino acid sequence: CASSQSQGAHEQYF.

The chain couples TRBV19 to TRBJ2-3; TRBD2 matches at 8 bases. V lost 6 bases and J lost 5; bases outside the gene matches: 10. Germline CDR1 LNHDA, CDR2 SQIVND (reference sequence). CDR3 size: 15 residues. CDR3: CASSRLSGARDTQYF. Here the CDR3 DNA reads TGTGCCAGTAGCCGACTTAGCGGGGCCAGAGATACGCAGTATTTT.

The chain is built from TRBV30 and TRBJ2-2; 8 bases are a match to TRBD1. The CDR3 contains 12 residues. The V segment lost 5 bases and the J segment 6 bases; nucleotides outside the gene matches: 2. Germline-derived CDR1 and CDR2 are GTSNPN and SVGIG (reference sequence). CDR3 sequence reads: CAWEQGAGELFF. In DNA, the CDR3 is TGTGCCTGGGAACAGGGGGCCGGGGAGCTGTTTTTT.

The chain employs TRBV7-9 and TRBJ2-5, with TRBD2 matching 12 bases. Trimming removed 4 bases from V and 1 base from J; junction bases left unmatched: 7. Per germline, CDR1 SEHNR and CDR2 FQNEAQ (reference sequence). The CDR3 has 17 residues. CDR3 sequence: CASSSLTSGGSQETQYF. The CDR3 nucleotides are TGTGCCAGCAGCTCACTGACTAGCGGGGGATCCCAAGAGACCCAGTACTTC.

The V gene is TRBV5-8, the J gene TRBJ2-2, with D tentatively TRBD1 (6 bases). The V end lost 4 bases, the J end lost 1 base, and 14 bases lay between the germline ends. CDR1 is SGHTS, CDR2 YDEGEE, per germline. The CDR3 spans 16 residues. CDR3 DNA: TGTGCCAGCAGCCCCGGCTGGGACAAGAACACCGGGGAGCTGTTTTTT. Translated: CASSPGWDKNTGELFF.

The chain uses TRBV27 and TRBJ1-5; possible D gene TRBD1, 5 bases. Between the trimmed V and J ends, which lost 3 bases and 4 bases, there was a span of 10 bases. The CDR3 sequence is 14 residues long. CDR1 and CDR2 (germline): MNHEY, SMNVEV (reference sequence). CDR3 sequence (DNA): TGTGCCAGCAGTTTTGGGGGGGATAATCAGCCCCAGCATTTT. Encoded protein: CASSFGGDNQPQHF.

The chain has TRBV19 and TRBJ1-2; 7 positions agree with TRBD1. With 8 bases clipped from V and 4 bases from J, the junction kept 4 bases outside the gene matches. CDR3 size: 12 residues. Looked up from germline, CDR1 is LNHDA and CDR2 is SQIVND (reference sequence). The CDR3 DNA reads TGTGCCAGTCAGGACAGGCGCTATGGCTACACCTTC. Its translation is CASQDRRYGYTF. Full variable domain (rest looked up from reference TRBV19 and TRBJ1-2): DGGITQSPKYLFRKEGQNVTLSCEQNLNHDAMYWYRQDPGQGLRLIYYSQIVNDFQKGDIAEGYSVSREKKESFPLTVTSAQKNPTAFYLCASQDRRYGYTFGSGTRLTVV.

This chain links TRBV2 with TRBJ1-1, with 8 bases lining up with TRBD1. The CDR3 loop spans 16 amino acids. Trimming took 4 bases from V and 0 from J; bases not matched to a gene: 7. The germline V gene encodes CDR1 SNHLY and CDR2 FYNNEI. The CDR3, as DNA: TGTGCCAGCAGTGTCGTCACAGGGGGAGTGAACACTGAAGCTTTCTTT. This encodes CASSVVTGGVNTEAFF.